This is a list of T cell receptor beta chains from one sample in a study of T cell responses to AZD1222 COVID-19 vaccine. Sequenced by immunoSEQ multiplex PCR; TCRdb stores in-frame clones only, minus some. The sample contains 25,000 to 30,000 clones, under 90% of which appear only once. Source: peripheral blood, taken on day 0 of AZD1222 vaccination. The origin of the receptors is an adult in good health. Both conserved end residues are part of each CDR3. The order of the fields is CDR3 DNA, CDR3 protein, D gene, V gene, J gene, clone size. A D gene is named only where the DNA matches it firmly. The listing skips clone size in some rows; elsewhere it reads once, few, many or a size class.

CDR3nt: TGTGCCAGTAGTGTAACAGAGAACACTGAAGCTTTCTTT
CDR3aa: CASSVTENTEAFF
d_gene: .
v_gene: TRBV19
j_gene: TRBJ1-1
abundance: .

CDR3nt: TGTGCCAGCAGCTTAGGACAGTTAAGTCAGCCCCAGCATTTT
CDR3aa: CASSLGQLSQPQHF
d_gene: .
v_gene: TRBV11-2
j_gene: TRBJ1-5
abundance: few

CDR3nt: TGTGCCAGCAGCCTGGACGCAACTAATGAAAAACTGTTTTTT
CDR3aa: CASSLDATNEKLFF
d_gene: .
v_gene: TRBV3-1/TRBV3-2
j_gene: TRBJ1-4
abundance: .

CDR3nt: TGTGCCAGCAGTTACCCCGGGAGTGACTACGAGCAGTACTTC
CDR3aa: CASSYPGSDYEQYF
d_gene: .
v_gene: TRBV6-5
j_gene: TRBJ2-7
abundance: .

CDR3nt: TGTGCCAGTAGGCCCGGGGGGGCGATTAGCAATCAGCCCCAGCATTTT
CDR3aa: CASRPGGAISNQPQHF
d_gene: .
v_gene: TRBV19
j_gene: TRBJ1-5
abundance: .

CDR3nt: TGTGCCAGTAGTATAGATCATACGGGACAGGGCAATCAGCCCCAGCATTTT
CDR3aa: CASSIDHTGQGNQPQHF
d_gene: TRBD1
v_gene: TRBV19
j_gene: TRBJ1-5
abundance: .

CDR3nt: TGTGCCAGCAGTTACTCGAGAAGAGCTAGCGGGAGCTCTGGGGCCAACGTCCTGACTTTC
CDR3aa: CASSYSRRASGSSGANVLTF
d_gene: TRBD2
v_gene: TRBV6-2/TRBV6-3
j_gene: TRBJ2-6
abundance: .

CDR3nt: TGTGCCAGCAGCTTAGATAACCAGCAGTACTTC
CDR3aa: CASSLDNQQYF
d_gene: .
v_gene: TRBV7-9
j_gene: TRBJ2-7
abundance: .

CDR3nt: TGTGCCAGCAGTACCCTGACTGGGGGAGTTAATGAGCAGTTCTTC
CDR3aa: CASSTLTGGVNEQFF
d_gene: .
v_gene: TRBV6-2/TRBV6-3
j_gene: TRBJ2-1
abundance: .

CDR3nt: TGCGCCAGCCGAGAGACAGGGTCAGATACGCAGTATTTT
CDR3aa: CASRETGSDTQYF
d_gene: TRBD1
v_gene: TRBV5-1
j_gene: TRBJ2-3
abundance: .

CDR3nt: TGTGCCACCAGCAGAGATCGGGAGACCCAGTACTTC
CDR3aa: CATSRDRETQYF
d_gene: .
v_gene: TRBV15
j_gene: TRBJ2-5
abundance: .

CDR3nt: TGTGCCAGCAGCTTTACGACAGGGAGCTCTGGAAACACCATATATTTT
CDR3aa: CASSFTTGSSGNTIYF
d_gene: TRBD1
v_gene: TRBV11-2
j_gene: TRBJ1-3
abundance: .

CDR3nt: TGCGCCAGCAGCAAGGACATTAACACTGAAGCTTTCTTT
CDR3aa: CASSKDINTEAFF
d_gene: .
v_gene: TRBV5-1
j_gene: TRBJ1-1
abundance: .

CDR3nt: TGTGCCAGTGGTTGGGGGACTGAAGCTTTCTTT
CDR3aa: CASGWGTEAFF
d_gene: .
v_gene: TRBV19
j_gene: TRBJ1-1
abundance: .

CDR3nt: TGTGCCAGCAGCCTGGACTGGGGCGGGACTAGCGGGGGAAATGGGCAGTTCTTC
CDR3aa: CASSLDWGGTSGGNGQFF
d_gene: TRBD2
v_gene: TRBV5-4
j_gene: TRBJ2-1
abundance: .

CDR3nt: TGTGCCAGCAGTGATAGCCAAAACTATGGCTACACCTTC
CDR3aa: CASSDSQNYGYTF
d_gene: .
v_gene: TRBV6-1
j_gene: TRBJ1-2
abundance: .

CDR3nt: TGTGCCAGCAGCGTAGAGTTAGCTCCGACCTACGAGCAGTACTTC
CDR3aa: CASSVELAPTYEQYF
d_gene: .
v_gene: TRBV9
j_gene: TRBJ2-7
abundance: .

CDR3nt: TGTGCCAGCAGCCAAACGGGGACTAGCAACCAGTACTTC
CDR3aa: CASSQTGTSNQYF
d_gene: TRBD2
v_gene: TRBV14
j_gene: TRBJ2-7
abundance: .

CDR3nt: TGTGCCAGCAGCCCCCCTTGGGCCGGGGAGCTGTTTTTT
CDR3aa: CASSPPWAGELFF
d_gene: .
v_gene: TRBV7-2
j_gene: TRBJ2-2
abundance: .